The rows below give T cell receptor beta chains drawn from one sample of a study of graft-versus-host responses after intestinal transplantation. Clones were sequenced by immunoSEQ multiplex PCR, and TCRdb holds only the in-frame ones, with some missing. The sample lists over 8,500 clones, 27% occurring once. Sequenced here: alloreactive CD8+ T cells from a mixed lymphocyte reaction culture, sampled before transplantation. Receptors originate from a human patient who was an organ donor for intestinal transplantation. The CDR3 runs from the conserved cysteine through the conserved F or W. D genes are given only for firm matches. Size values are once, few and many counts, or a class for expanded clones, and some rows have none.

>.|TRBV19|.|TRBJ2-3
TGTGCCAGTAGTATAGGGGGCGCAGATACGCAGTATTTT
CASSIGGADTQYF
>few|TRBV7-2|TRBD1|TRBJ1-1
TGTGCCAGCAGCATAGGGGGCAGCACTGAAGCTTTCTTT
CASSIGGSTEAFF
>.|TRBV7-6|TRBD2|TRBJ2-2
TGTGCCAGCAGCTCAGCGGGAGGGAATACCGGGGAGCTGTTTTTT
CASSSAGGNTGELFF
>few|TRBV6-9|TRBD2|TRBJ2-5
TGTGCCAGCACCTTACTAGCGGGAGGAGACGAGACCCAGTACTTC
CASTLLAGGDETQYF
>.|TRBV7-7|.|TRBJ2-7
TGTGCCAGCAGCCACGAGGGGGTTCATTACGAGCAGTACTTC
CASSHEGVHYEQYF
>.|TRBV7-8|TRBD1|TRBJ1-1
TGTGCCAGCAGCCTATCGACAGGGAGAGGCACTGAAGCTTTCTTT
CASSLSTGRGTEAFF
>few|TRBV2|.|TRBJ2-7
TGTGCCAGCAGTCCTATTTCCTACGAGCAGTACTTC
CASSPISYEQYF
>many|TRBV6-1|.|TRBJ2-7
TGTGCCAGCGGTCAGGACATGAGCTCCTACGAGCAGTACTTC
CASGQDMSSYEQYF
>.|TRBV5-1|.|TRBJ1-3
TGCGCCAGCAGTCCTCGGGGGGCAGGCGGAAACACCATATATTTT
CASSPRGAGGNTIYF
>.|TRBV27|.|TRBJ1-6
TGTGCCAGGTCCGTCTTGGGGACCTCACCCCTCCACTTT
CARSVLGTSPLHF
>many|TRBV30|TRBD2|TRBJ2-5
TGTGCCTGGAACAGCGGGACTTCCTCCACGGAGACCCAGTACTTC
CAWNSGTSSTETQYF
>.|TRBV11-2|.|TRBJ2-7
TGCGCCAGCAGCCAAGACAGGGACTGGAGCTCCTACGAGCAGTACTTC
CASSQDRDWSSYEQYF
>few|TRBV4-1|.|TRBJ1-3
TGCGCCAGCAGCCCATCCCGGGAGGTTGGTGGAAACACCATATATTTT
CASSPSREVGGNTIYF
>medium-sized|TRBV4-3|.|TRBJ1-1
TGCGCCAGCAGCCAAGTTCTCAACACTGAAGCTTTCTTT
CASSQVLNTEAFF
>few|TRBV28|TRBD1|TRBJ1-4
TGTGCCAGCAGTTTAAGGGACAGGCCCTATGAAAAACTGTTTTTT
CASSLRDRPYEKLFF
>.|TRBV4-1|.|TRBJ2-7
TGCGCCAGCAGCCAAATTGTCATAGGGGCCGCGACCTACGAGCAGTACTTC
CASSQIVIGAATYEQYF
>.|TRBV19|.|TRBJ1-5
TGTGCCAGTAGTCCCACAGGGCAGCCCCAGCATTTT
CASSPTGQPQHF
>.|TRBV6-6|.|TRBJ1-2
TGTGCCAGCAGTTATTGGTGGGACGATGGCTACACCTTC
CASSYWWDDGYTF
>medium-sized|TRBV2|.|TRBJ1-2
TGTGCCAGCAGTCACGGCAGGTGGGGCTACACCTTC
CASSHGRWGYTF
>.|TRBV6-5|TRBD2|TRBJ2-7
TGTGCCAGCAGTCGACTAGCGGACATCTACGAGCAGTACTTC
CASSRLADIYEQYF
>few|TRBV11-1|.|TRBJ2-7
TGTGCCAGCAGCCCACAGGGTATCTACGAGCAGTACTTC
CASSPQGIYEQYF
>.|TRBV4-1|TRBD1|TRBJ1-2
TGCGCCAGCAGCCATAGAGTCACAGGGGGAGAGGGCTACACCTTC
CASSHRVTGGEGYTF
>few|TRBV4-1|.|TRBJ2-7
TGCGCCAGCAGCCAAATATCGGGGGGCGACTACGAGCAGTACTTC
CASSQISGGDYEQYF
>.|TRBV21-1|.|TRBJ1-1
TGTGCCAGCAGTGATTGGGAGGTTAACACTGAAGCTTTCTTT
CASSDWEVNTEAFF
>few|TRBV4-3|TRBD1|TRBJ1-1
TGCGCCAGCAGCCAAGATCGGGACAGGGGATTGGCGGCTTTCTTT
CASSQDRDRGLAAFF
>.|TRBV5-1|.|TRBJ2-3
TGCGCCAGCAGCTTGGCCCCGGGACAAAGGTTACCCACAGATACGCAGTATTTT
CASSLAPGQRLPTDTQYF
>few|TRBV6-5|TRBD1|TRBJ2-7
TGTGCCAGCAGTTACAGGGGGCGCTACGAGCAGTACTTC
CASSYRGRYEQYF
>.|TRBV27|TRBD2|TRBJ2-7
TGTGCCAGCAGTTTGACTAGCGGCTACGAGCAGTACTTC
CASSLTSGYEQYF
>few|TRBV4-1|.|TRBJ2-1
TGCGCCAGCAGCCAGGGGACTTCCCTAAGGATCAATGAGCAGTTCTTC
CASSQGTSLRINEQFF
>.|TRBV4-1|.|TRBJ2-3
TGCGCCAGCAGCCAAGAAGAGACACACGCTAGCACAGATACGCAGTATTTT
CASSQEETHASTDTQYF
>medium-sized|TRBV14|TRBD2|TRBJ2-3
TGTGCCAGCAGCCAAGAGCGGGGGAGGGATACGCAGTATTTT
CASSQERGRDTQYF
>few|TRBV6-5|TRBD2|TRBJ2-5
TGTGCCACCGAGGGACTAGCGGGCGGGGAGACCCAGTACTTC
CATEGLAGGETQYF